This T cell receptor beta chain originates from a study of T cell responses to AZD1222 COVID-19 vaccine (dated by TCRdb to the early 2020s). For the study in its entirety: AZD1222 recipients whose second dose came at about 4 weeks and those whose second dose came at about 12 weeks were combined into one group, since spike-specific TCR depth and breadth did not differ between the two schedules. TCR sequencing covered some 240 trial participants: 207 given two doses of AZD1222 and about 26 given two doses of MenACWY control vaccine. Enrollment into the trials was organized by age into subgroups of 18-55, 56-69 and 70-plus years, and those subgroups contained about 160, 30 and 59 TCR-sequenced participants, respectively.

The sample's time point label is to be understood as: baseline before first vaccination. The vaccinee samples were drawn from two UK trials, COV001 and COV002, one of which was a single-blind randomized controlled phase 2/3 trial testing AZD1222 (ChAdOx1 nCoV-19) in healthy adults. Trial participant PBMC samples were collected at day 0 and day 28 after the second dose for TCRbeta chain sequencing. From the cysteine up to the phenylalanine, the CDR3 has a length of 12 residues. The CDR3 DNA has 36 bases and is translated from base 1. The germline V gene (reference sequence) supplies CDR1 SEHNR and CDR2 FQNEAQ. V is pruned by 11 bases and J by 1 base, leaving 3 bases of the junction without a gene match. What the study reported, not specific to this receptor: Spike-specific TCR breadth and depth rose significantly after two AZD1222 doses compared with day 0 and with MenACWY recipients. Only six AZD1222 recipients were SARS-CoV-2 seropositive at baseline, limiting conclusions about previously exposed vaccinees. Because no day 14 peak-response samples were available, repertoires were characterized only after the peak T cell response. Nearly half of unique spike-specific TCRs reportedly recognized epitopes outside regions mutated in the B.1.351 and B.1.1.7 variants. In the small 56-69-year group, the increase in depth fell short of significance, most likely because of low power. Participants were mostly white British, with more females than males. The authors suggested clonal diversity may have been underestimated. CD4 TCRs associated with the vaccine covered the entire spike protein, and the dominant responses were in regions 160-218 and 743-854.

The CDR3 regions of human TCRbeta chains were analyzed by immunosequencing. The authors' pipeline ran thus. Repertoire TCRs were matched against a reference library of SARS-CoV-2-specific TCRs generated with the MIRA antigen-specificity platform. Breadth meant the fraction of unique TCRs that were SARS-CoV-2-associated, whereas depth meant the fraction of total T cells that were SARS-CoV-2-associated. Using the MIRA data, each spike-specific TCR was assigned both to the spike region to which the TCR was reactive and to a CD4 or CD8 class. Log10-transformed breadth and depth values were compared by one-way ANOVA with Sidak's multiple comparisons tests. TCRdb mirrors the immuneACCESS table, restricted to in-frame sequences. Some clones are absent from its copies; in checked studies, under half trace to an unresolved V gene, and the reason for the others is unknown. Clonal size and the V and J genes are those of that table, whereas D and trimming came from the DNA. The sample contains 98,000 or so clones, about 90% of them found a single time. About 8.7% of the sample is in the top ten clones.

This clone has more than one count but fewer than ten. Its antigen remains unidentified. The record has no base qualities; no much larger clone is one base away. Material: peripheral blood, obtained on day 0 of AZD1222 vaccination. In this chain, TRBV7-9 is recombined with TRBJ2-5; 8 middle bases align to TRBD1. This TCR derives from an adult in good health. For the CDR3, the sequence is CAGGQVQETQYF. The sequenced DNA: TGTGCCGGGGGACAGGTCCAAGAGACCCAGTACTTC.